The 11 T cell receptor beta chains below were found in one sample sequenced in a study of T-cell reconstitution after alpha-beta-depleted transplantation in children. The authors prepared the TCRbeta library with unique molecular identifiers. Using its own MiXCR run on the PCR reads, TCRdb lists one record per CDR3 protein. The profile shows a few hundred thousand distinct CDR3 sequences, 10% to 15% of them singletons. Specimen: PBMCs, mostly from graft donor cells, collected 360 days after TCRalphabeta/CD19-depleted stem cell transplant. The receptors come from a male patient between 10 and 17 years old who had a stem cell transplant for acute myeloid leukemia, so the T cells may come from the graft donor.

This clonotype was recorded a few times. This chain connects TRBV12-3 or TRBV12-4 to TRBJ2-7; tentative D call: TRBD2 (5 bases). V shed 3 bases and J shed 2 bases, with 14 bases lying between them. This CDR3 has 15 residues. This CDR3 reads CASSFAPETTYEQYF. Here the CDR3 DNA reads TGTGCCAGCAGTTTTGCCCCGGAGACTACCTACGAGCAGTACTTC.

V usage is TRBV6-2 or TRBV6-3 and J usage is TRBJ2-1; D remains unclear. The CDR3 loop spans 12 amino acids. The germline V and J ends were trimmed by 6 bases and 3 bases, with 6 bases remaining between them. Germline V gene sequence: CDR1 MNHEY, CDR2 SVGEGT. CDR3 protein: CASSQIYNEQFF. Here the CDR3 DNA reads TGTGCCAGCAGCCAAATCTACAATGAGCAGTTCTTC.

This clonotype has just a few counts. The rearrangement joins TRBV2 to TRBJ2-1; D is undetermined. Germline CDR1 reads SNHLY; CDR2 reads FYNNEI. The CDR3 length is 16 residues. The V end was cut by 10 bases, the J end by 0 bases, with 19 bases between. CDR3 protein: CAIKETGLSSYNEQFF. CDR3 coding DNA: TGTGCCATTAAGGAGACCGGGCTCTCCTCCTACAATGAGCAGTTCTTC. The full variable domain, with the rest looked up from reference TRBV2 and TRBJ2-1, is EPEVTQTPSHQVTQMGQEVILRCVPISNHLYFYWYRQILGQKVEFLVSFYNNEISEKSEIFDDQFSVERPDGSNFTLKIRSTKLEDSAMYFCAIKETGLSSYNEQFFGPGTRLTVL.

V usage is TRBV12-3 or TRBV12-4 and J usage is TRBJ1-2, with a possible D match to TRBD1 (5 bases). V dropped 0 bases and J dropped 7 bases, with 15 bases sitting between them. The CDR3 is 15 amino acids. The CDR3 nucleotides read TGTGCCAGCAGTTTAGCGGGGACCGCTAATGGTGGCTACACCTTC. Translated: CASSLAGTANGGYTF.

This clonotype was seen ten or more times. The CDR3 bases are TGTGCCAGCAGTTTAGCGGGGAGCTCCTACAATGAGCAGTTCTTC. It encodes CASSLAGSSYNEQFF. The rearrangement joins TRBV6-2 or TRBV6-3 to TRBJ2-1; the match to TRBD2 covers 8 bases. With V trimmed by 4 bases and J by 0 bases, 2 bases remained unmatched. Germline assignment: CDR1 MNHEY and CDR2 SVGEGT. This CDR3 spans 15 amino acids.

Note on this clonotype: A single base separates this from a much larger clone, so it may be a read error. CDR3 nucleotides: TGCTGTGCAATAGTTGCGACTGCGCGGGGACTCACAGATACGCAGTATTTT. This gives the protein CCAIVATARGLTDTQYF. The chain joins TRBV20-1 to TRBJ2-3, with D perhaps TRBD2 (6 bases). Germline-derived CDR1 and CDR2 are DFQATT and SNEGSKA (reference sequence). This CDR3 is built from 17 residues.

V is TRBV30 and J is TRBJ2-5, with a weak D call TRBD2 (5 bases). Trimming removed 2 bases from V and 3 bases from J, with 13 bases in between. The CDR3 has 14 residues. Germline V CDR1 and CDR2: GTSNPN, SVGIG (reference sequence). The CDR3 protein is CAWSLGLKKETQYF. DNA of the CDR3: TGTGCCTGGAGTCTAGGACTTAAGAAAGAGACCCAGTACTTC.

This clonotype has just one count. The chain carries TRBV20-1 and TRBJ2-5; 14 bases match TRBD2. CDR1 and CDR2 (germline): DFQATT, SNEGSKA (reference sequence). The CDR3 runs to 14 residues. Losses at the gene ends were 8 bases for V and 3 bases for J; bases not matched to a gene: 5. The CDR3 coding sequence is TGCAGTACCCGACTAGCGGGAGGGAAAGAGACCCAGTACTTC. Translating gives CSTRLAGGKETQYF.

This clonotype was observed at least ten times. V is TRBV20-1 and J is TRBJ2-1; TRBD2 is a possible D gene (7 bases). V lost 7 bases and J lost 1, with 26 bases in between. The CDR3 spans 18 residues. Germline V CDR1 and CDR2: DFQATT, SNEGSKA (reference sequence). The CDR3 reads CSVTGRGPWGSSYNEQFF. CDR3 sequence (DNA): TGCAGTGTTACCGGGCGGGGGCCCTGGGGTTCGTCCTACAATGAGCAGTTCTTC.

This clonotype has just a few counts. Written as DNA, the CDR3 is TGTGCCAGCAGTTTGGGCTCATCTATCTCCTACGAGCAGTACTTC. It specifies CASSLGSSISYEQYF. The chain recombines TRBV28 with TRBJ2-7; D unclear. Trimming shortened V by 3 bases and J by 0 bases, and 12 bases separated the two germline ends. There are 15 residues in the CDR3. The germline V gene encodes CDR1 MDHEN and CDR2 SYDVKM.

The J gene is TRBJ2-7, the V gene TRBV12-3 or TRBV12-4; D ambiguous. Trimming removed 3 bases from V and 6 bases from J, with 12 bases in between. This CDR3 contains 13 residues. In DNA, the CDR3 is TGTGCCAGCAGTTTCGAGCCACGGAGCGAGCAGTACTTC. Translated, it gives CASSFEPRSEQYF.